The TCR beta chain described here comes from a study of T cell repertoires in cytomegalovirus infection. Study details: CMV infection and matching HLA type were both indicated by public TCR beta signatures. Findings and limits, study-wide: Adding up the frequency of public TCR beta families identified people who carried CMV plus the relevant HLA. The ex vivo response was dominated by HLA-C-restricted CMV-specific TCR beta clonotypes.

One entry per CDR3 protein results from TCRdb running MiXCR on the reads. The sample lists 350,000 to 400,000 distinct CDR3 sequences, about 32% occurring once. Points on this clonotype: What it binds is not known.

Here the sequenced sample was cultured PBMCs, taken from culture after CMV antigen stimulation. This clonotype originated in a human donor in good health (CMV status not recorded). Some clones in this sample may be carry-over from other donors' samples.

This CDR3 is CASSYGRALNEQFF. For the CDR3, the DNA is TGTGCCAGCAGTTACGGGAGGGCCTTAAATGAGCAGTTCTTC. This chain links TRBV28 with TRBJ2-1; 8 bases are shared with TRBD2. The CDR3 totals 14 residues. Germline V gene lookup returns CDR1 MDHEN and CDR2 SYDVKM. After removal of 4 bases from V and 7 bases from J, the junction contained 6 bases not matched to a gene.